The 8 T cell receptor beta chains below come from one sample, sequenced in a study of blood T cell repertoires in COVID-19. Sequencing was performed with immunoSEQ multiplex PCR; in TCRdb, only in-frame clones are kept and a portion is missing. Among 100,000 to 130,000 clones listed, about 80% were seen once. The sequenced material came from peripheral blood. These receptors were obtained from a woman aged 70 to 79 with acute or convalescent COVID-19.

V and J are TRBV27 and TRBJ2-7; TRBD2 agrees at 12 bases. V lost 2 bases, J lost 4 bases, and 0 bases stayed unmatched. Germline loops: CDR1 MNHEY, CDR2 SMNVEV (reference sequence). The CDR3 consists of 14 residues. The CDR3 DNA is TGTGCCAGCAGTTTACTAGCGGGAGGGTACGAGCAGTACTTC. Translated: CASSLLAGGYEQYF.

The chain uses TRBV5-1 and TRBJ2-5, with 12 bases aligning to TRBD2. The germline V gene has CDR1 SGHRS and CDR2 YFSETQ. The CDR3 is made up of 19 amino acids. V lost 2 bases to trimming and J lost 3 bases; unmatched junction nucleotides: 14. The CDR3 is CASSFSPWTSGATEETQYF. The CDR3 region has the DNA TGCGCCAGCAGCTTTTCGCCGTGGACTAGCGGGGCGACCGAAGAGACCCAGTACTTC.

The chain is built from TRBV7-2 and TRBJ1-1; 7 positions agree with TRBD1. Trimming removed 5 bases from V and 1 base from J; junction bases left unmatched: 4. The length of the CDR3 is 14 residues. From germline, CDR1 is SGHTA and CDR2 FQGNSA. In DNA form, the CDR3 reads TGTGCCAGCAGCCCGGACAGGTGGAACACTGAAGCTTTCTTT. This codes for CASSPDRWNTEAFF.

The rearrangement joins TRBV6-4 to TRBJ2-2; TRBD1 agrees at 8 bases. V lost 5 bases, J lost 4 bases, and 15 bases stayed unmatched. Germline assignment: CDR1 MRHNA and CDR2 SNTAGT. This CDR3 has 18 amino acids. The CDR3 region is CASSRESLDRGTTGELFF. CDR3 DNA: TGTGCCAGCAGTCGAGAGAGTTTAGACAGGGGAACCACCGGGGAGCTGTTTTTT.

The V and J genes are TRBV5-4 and TRBJ2-7; D is unclear. From germline, CDR1 is SGHNT and CDR2 YYREEE (reference sequence). The V end was cut by 7 bases, the J end by 3 bases, with 14 bases between. This CDR3 comprises 13 residues. CDR3 region: CASGSGQSYEQYF. The CDR3 DNA reads as TGTGCCAGCGGCTCTGGGCAGAGCTACGAGCAGTACTTC.

The chain couples TRBV12-3 or TRBV12-4 to TRBJ1-1; D ambiguous. The CDR3 length is 13 residues. Trimming cost V 5 bases and J 2 bases, with 9 bases left between them. CDR3 sequence reads: CASSTLINTEAFF. The DNA of the CDR3 is TGTGCCAGCAGTACTCTTATTAACACTGAAGCTTTCTTT.

The chain links TRBV4-3 to TRBJ2-1; D is undetermined. Between the trimmed V and J ends, which lost 0 bases and 2 bases, there was a span of 11 bases. The CDR3 runs 16 residues. Per the germline V gene, CDR1 is LGHNA and CDR2 is YSLEER. The CDR3, as DNA: TGCGCCAGCAGCCAAGATTATCCAGGAACCTACAATGAGCAGTTCTTC. Translating it yields CASSQDYPGTYNEQFF.

This sequence joins TRBV5-5 and TRBJ1-5, with no clear D. CDR1 and CDR2 from the germline V gene are SGHKS and YYEKEE (reference sequence). The CDR3 runs 13 residues. Trimming took 0 bases from V and 9 from J, leaving 10 bases between them. In DNA, the CDR3 is TGTGCCAGCAGCTTGGAGCAGGTCCTGCCCCAGCATTTT. Protein sequence: CASSLEQVLPQHF.